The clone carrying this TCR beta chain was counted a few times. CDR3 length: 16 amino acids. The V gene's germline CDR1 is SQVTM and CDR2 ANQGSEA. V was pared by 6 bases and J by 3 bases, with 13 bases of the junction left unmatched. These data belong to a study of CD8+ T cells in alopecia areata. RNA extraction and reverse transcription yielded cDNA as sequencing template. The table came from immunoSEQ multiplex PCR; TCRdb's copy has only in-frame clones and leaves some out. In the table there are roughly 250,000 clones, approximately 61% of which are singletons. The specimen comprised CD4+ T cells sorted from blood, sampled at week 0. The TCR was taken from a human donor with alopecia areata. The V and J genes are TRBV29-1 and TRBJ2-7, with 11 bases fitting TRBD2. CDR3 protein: CSVDIYSSGGSYEQYF. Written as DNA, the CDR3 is TGCAGCGTCGACATATATTCTAGCGGGGGGAGCTACGAGCAGTACTTC.